What follows are 2 T cell receptor beta chains derived from one specimen sequenced in a study of blood T cell repertoires in COVID-19. Method: immunoSEQ multiplex PCR; TCRdb's copy keeps in-frame clones and lacks some. The sample has over 120,000 clones; approximately 80% are singletons. The sequencing sample was made of peripheral blood. These receptors were taken from a man between 60 and 75 years old with active or convalescent COVID-19.

V is TRBV7-9 and J is TRBJ2-2; a possible D gene is TRBD2 (5 bases). Per germline, CDR1 SEHNR and CDR2 FQNEAQ (reference sequence). Deletions cut 5 bases from V and 1 base from J, with 8 bases between. This CDR3 is 14 amino acids long. The CDR3 DNA reads TGTGCCAGCAGCCCAGCGGTGAACACCGGGGAGCTGTTTTTT. Translated: CASSPAVNTGELFF.

This clone was detected only once. V is TRBV30 and J is TRBJ2-7, with D perhaps matching TRBD2 (6 bases). This CDR3 is 14 amino acids long. Trimming removed 2 bases at V and 5 bases at J, with 16 bases between. Germline V CDR1 and CDR2: GTSNPN, SVGIG (reference sequence). DNA for the CDR3: TGTGCCTGGAGTAGCGGCCTAACGGGGGACGAGCAGTACTTC. It yields the protein CAWSSGLTGDEQYF. The full variable domain, with the rest looked up from reference TRBV30 and TRBJ2-7, is SQTIHQWPATLVQPVGSPLSLECTVEGTSNPNLYWYRQAAGRGLQLLFYSVGIGQISSEVPQNLSASRPQDRQFILSSKKLLLSDSGFYLCAWSSGLTGDEQYFGPGTRLTVT.